These 28 T cell receptor beta chains were sequenced from one sample in a study of response to subunit inactivated influenza vaccine. MiXCR, run by TCRdb on the RT-PCR reads, gives a single entry per CDR3 protein. The profile covers a few hundred thousand distinct CDR3 sequences, with 12% to 15% appearing a single time and 11% taken by the ten largest. Sequencing used PBMCs from blood, obtained roughly 12 days after vaccination. The origin of the receptors is a man aged 45-65 years who received an inactivated influenza vaccine.

The chain is built from TRBV29-1 and TRBJ2-7; D perhaps matches TRBD2 (6 bases). Trimming removed 4 bases from V and 2 bases from J, with 12 bases in between. Germline CDR1 is SQVTM and CDR2 is ANQGSEA. This CDR3 spans 13 amino acids. The CDR3 protein is CSVAGVVTYEQYF. The CDR3 coding sequence is TGCAGCGTTGCGGGGGTGGTCACCTACGAGCAGTACTTC.

This clonotype has a handful of counts. The rearrangement links TRBV19 to TRBJ2-1; TRBD1 is a possible D gene (6 bases). With 5 bases removed from V and 8 bases from J, the gap between germline ends came to 22 bases. Germline CDR1 and CDR2: LNHDA and SQIVND (reference sequence). This CDR3 is built from 16 residues. The CDR3 bases are TGTGCCAGTAGTGCTACCGGGACACAAGGGTGGGATGAGCAGTTCTTC. This sequence encodes CASSATGTQGWDEQFF.

V and J are TRBV5-1 and TRBJ2-1, with 8 positions matching TRBD2. Germline V lookup: CDR1 SGHRS, CDR2 YFSETQ. The ends lost 0 bases at V and 2 bases at J; junction bases unmatched: 4. The CDR3 length is 16 residues. The CDR3 nucleotides are TGCGCCAGCAGCTTGGCAGTGACTAGCGCCTACAATGAGCAGTTCTTC. It translates to CASSLAVTSAYNEQFF.

The chain combines TRBV28 with TRBJ1-1; D might be TRBD1 (6 bases). Trimming removed 8 bases at V and 5 bases at J, with 18 bases between. This CDR3 contains 14 residues. Germline V gene sequence: CDR1 MDHEN, CDR2 SYDVKM. In DNA, the CDR3 is TGTGCCAGCCAGAGGGGGGACGACTATACTGAAGCTTTCTTT. This sequence encodes CASQRGDDYTEAFF. Combining the CDR3 with reference TRBV28 and TRBJ1-1 gives the whole variable domain DVKVTQSSRYLVKRTGEKVFLECVQDMDHENMFWYRQDPGLGLRLIYFSYDVKMKEKGDIPEGYSVSREKKERFSLILESASTNQTSMYLCASQRGDDYTEAFFGQGTRLTVV.

This clonotype was found a few times. The chain links TRBV20-1 to TRBJ2-1; D not certain. V lost 6 bases and J lost 0, with 15 bases in between. The germline CDR1 and CDR2 sequences are DFQATT and SNEGSKA (reference sequence). The length of the CDR3 is 15 residues. CDR3 protein: CSANFRDHSYNEQFF. CDR3 DNA: TGCAGTGCCAATTTTAGAGACCACTCCTACAATGAGCAGTTCTTC.

This clonotype was found a few times. The chain links TRBV11-2 to TRBJ2-7; D gene unclear. V lost 3 bases to trimming and J lost 0 bases, with 6 bases between them. The CDR3 spans 13 residues. Germline CDR1 reads SGHAT; CDR2 reads FQNNGV. The CDR3 bases are TGTGCCAGCAGCTTTGCTGTCTCCTACGAGCAGTACTTC. It is translated as CASSFAVSYEQYF.

This clonotype was counted ten times or more. The V gene is TRBV12-3 or TRBV12-4, the J gene TRBJ2-2, with D perhaps TRBD1 (5 bases). With 2 bases removed from V and 1 base from J, the gap between germline ends came to 8 bases. CDR3 length: 15 amino acids. In DNA form, the CDR3 reads TGTGCCAGCAGTTTACTCCAGGGGAACACCGGGGAGCTGTTTTTT. Translated, it gives CASSLLQGNTGELFF.

This clonotype was detected many times. This chain uses TRBV4-3 with TRBJ1-1; tentatively, D is TRBD1 (5 bases). This CDR3 is built from 15 residues. V was cut by 1 base and J by 5 bases, with 14 bases left in between. Germline lookup yields CDR1 LGHNA and CDR2 YSLEER. CDR3 loop: CASSQGGFGDTEAFF. Here the CDR3 DNA reads TGCGCCAGCAGCCAAGGGGGGTTTGGGGATACTGAAGCTTTCTTT.

This clonotype showed up many times. The V gene is TRBV5-1, the J gene TRBJ2-1, with TRBD2 matching 11 bases. The CDR3 extends over 15 amino acids. Per the germline V gene, CDR1 is SGHRS and CDR2 is YFSETQ. The trim removed 4 bases at V and 3 bases at J, leaving 3 bases unmatched. DNA for the CDR3: TGCGCCAGCAGCCCGACTAGCGGGATCTACAATGAGCAGTTCTTC. It encodes CASSPTSGIYNEQFF.

This clonotype was seen ten or more times. J is TRBJ1-1 and V is TRBV12-3 or TRBV12-4; D gene ambiguous. The V and J ends lost 7 bases and 0 bases respectively, with 12 bases between them. The CDR3 extends over 14 amino acids. The CDR3 region is CASTLRSLNTEAFF. The CDR3 DNA reads as TGTGCCAGCACCCTTAGGAGTTTGAACACTGAAGCTTTCTTT.

In its sample, this clonotype was seen a few times. The rearrangement joins TRBV5-6 to TRBJ1-1; perhaps TRBD1 as D (5 bases). This CDR3 is 13 amino acids long. Germline V CDR1 and CDR2: SGHDT, YYEEEE. With 4 bases removed from V and 2 bases from J, the gap between germline ends came to 9 bases. The CDR3 DNA follows: TGTGCCAGCAGCGGGGGTAGTAACACTGAAGCTTTCTTT. It yields the protein CASSGGSNTEAFF.

This clonotype was counted only a few times. The chain links TRBV18 to TRBJ2-1; TRBD2 matches 9 bases. This CDR3 has 15 residues. The ends lost 0 bases at V and 6 bases at J; junction bases unmatched: 3. In germline, CDR1 is KGHSH, CDR2 LQKENI. The CDR3 nucleotides are TGTGCCAGCTCACCACCGTCTAGCGGGGCCAATGAGCAGTTCTTC. Residues: CASSPPSSGANEQFF.

The chain uses TRBV15 and TRBJ2-5, with D possibly matching TRBD2 (7 bases). Trimming pared 0 bases from V and 7 bases from J, leaving 21 bases between. This CDR3 contains 17 residues. CDR1 and CDR2 from the germline V gene are LNHNV and YYDKDF (reference sequence). The CDR3 DNA reads TGTGCCACCAGCAGAGACTACGGGGGCGGGGGCAGTGGGACCCAGTACTTC. Translated: CATSRDYGGGGSGTQYF.

This CDR3 reads CASSGQPMIGYEQYF. CDR3 sequence (DNA): TGTGCCAGTAGTGGACAGCCTATGATCGGCTACGAGCAGTACTTC. The chain recombines TRBV19 with TRBJ2-7, with D tentatively TRBD1 (6 bases). The germline V gene has CDR1 LNHDA and CDR2 SQIVND (reference sequence). The germline V and J ends were trimmed by 5 bases and 3 bases, with 17 bases remaining between them. This CDR3 is 15 amino acids long.

This clonotype was seen a few times. This sequence joins TRBV11-1 and TRBJ1-3, with D unresolved. Trimming took 1 base from V and 0 from J, leaving 16 bases between them. This CDR3 region has 18 residues. Germline assignment: CDR1 SGHAT and CDR2 FQDESV (reference sequence). CDR3 sequence (DNA): TGTGCCAGCAGCTTAGGCGCCACGCACCGCGTCTCTGGAAACACCATATATTTT. It is translated as CASSLGATHRVSGNTIYF.

The chain is built from TRBV10-3 and TRBJ2-7; the match to TRBD1 covers 11 bases. The V and J ends lost 4 bases and 3 bases, in that order; junction bases with no gene match: 5. This CDR3 region has 15 residues. Germline loops: CDR1 ENHRY, CDR2 SYGVKD. The DNA of the CDR3 is TGTGCCATCAGTGCCTCCGGGACAGGGGGCTACGAGCAGTACTTC. Residues: CAISASGTGGYEQYF.

This clonotype was counted ten times or more. The chain is built from TRBV3-1 and TRBJ1-5; no definite D call. V gave up 3 bases and J gave up 2 bases, with 8 bases separating them. CDR3 length: 14 residues. CDR1 is LGHDT, CDR2 YNNKEL, per germline (reference sequence). The chain's CDR3 is CASSQGSGNQPQHF. The DNA of the CDR3 is TGTGCCAGCAGCCAGGGGTCAGGCAATCAGCCCCAGCATTTT.

CDR3 sequence reads: CASSLSGGDEQFF. CDR3 nucleotides: TGTGCCAGCAGTTTATCAGGGGGGGATGAGCAGTTCTTC. V gene TRBV27 combines with J gene TRBJ2-1, with D possibly TRBD2 on 7 matching bases. The CDR3 contains 13 residues. Per the germline V gene, CDR1 is MNHEY and CDR2 is SMNVEV (reference sequence). Trimming removed 0 bases from V and 8 bases from J, with 8 bases in between.

This clonotype was observed many times. This sequence joins TRBV18 and TRBJ2-1; D is ambiguous. The CDR3 consists of 15 residues. V was cut by 2 bases and J by 1 base, with 9 bases left in between. Germline V gives CDR1 KGHSH, CDR2 LQKENI. CDR3 loop: CASSPGVGSYNEQFF. In DNA, the CDR3 is TGTGCCAGCTCACCAGGGGTAGGATCCTACAATGAGCAGTTCTTC.

The chain uses TRBV20-1 and TRBJ2-3; no clear D gene. Trimming pared 4 bases from V and 3 bases from J, leaving 8 bases between. This CDR3 region has 12 residues. Germline V gene data show CDR1 as DFQATT and CDR2 as SNEGSKA (reference sequence). The CDR3 loop is CSAIWGTDTQYF. As DNA, the CDR3 is TGCAGTGCTATATGGGGAACAGATACGCAGTATTTT.

This sequence joins TRBV20-1 and TRBJ2-7, with TRBD1 matching 7 bases. Per the germline V gene, CDR1 is DFQATT and CDR2 is SNEGSKA (reference sequence). The CDR3 sequence is 14 residues long. J gave up 2 bases and V 0 bases, and 4 bases lay outside the gene matches. The CDR3 bases are TGCAGTGCTAGAGATTTGACAGGGACCTACGAGCAGTACTTC. This sequence encodes CSARDLTGTYEQYF.

The chain employs TRBV6-5 and TRBJ1-6, with no clear D. Germline values: CDR1 MNHEY, CDR2 SVGAGI. V lost 2 bases and J 0 bases, leaving 11 bases between the germline ends. The CDR3 extends over 17 amino acids. CDR3 sequence (DNA): TGTGCCAGCAGTTACGGCCCCCCGAGCTCCTATAATTCACCCCTCCACTTT. It is translated as CASSYGPPSSYNSPLHF.

With respect to this clonotype: A much larger clonotype is one base distant, so this may be a read error. The chain combines TRBV5-1 with TRBJ1-5; 9 nucleotides align to TRBD1. V lost 4 bases to trimming and J lost 11 bases; unmatched junction nucleotides: 10. Germline CDR1 and CDR2: SGHRS and YFSETQ. CDR3 size: 14 residues. The CDR3 loop is CASSRGQGDQAQHF. CDR3 sequence (DNA): TGCGCCAGCAGCAGGGGACAGGGTGACCAGGCCCAGCATTTT.

This clonotype was seen more than once but under ten times. The chain is built from TRBV29-1 and TRBJ2-1, with 11 bases fitting TRBD2. There are 17 residues in the CDR3. With 2 bases clipped from V and 3 bases from J, the junction kept 9 bases outside the gene matches. Germline CDR1 is SQVTM and CDR2 is ANQGSEA. The CDR3 nucleotides are TGCAGCGTTGAACGGGGGTTAGCGGGGGGGCTCTACAATGAGCAGTTCTTC. Translating it yields CSVERGLAGGLYNEQFF.

This clonotype turned up a few times. The rearrangement uses TRBV7-8 and TRBJ1-5; D might be TRBD1 (5 bases). CDR1 is SGHVS and CDR2 is FQNEAQ in the germline V gene. This CDR3 has 15 residues. The germline V and J ends were trimmed by 5 bases and 0 bases, with 11 bases remaining between them. The CDR3 is CASSVSGPSNQPQHF. For the CDR3, the DNA is TGTGCCAGCAGCGTCTCAGGGCCTAGCAATCAGCCCCAGCATTTT. The full variable domain, in which reference TRBV7-8 and TRBJ1-5 provide the parts outside the CDR3, is GAGVSQSPRYKVAKRGQDVALRCDPISGHVSLFWYQQALGQGPEFLTYFQNEAQLDKSGLPSDRFFAERPEGSVSTLKIQRTQQEDSAVYLCASSVSGPSNQPQHFGDGTRLSIL.

The chain carries TRBV10-3 and TRBJ2-5; 7 nucleotides match TRBD2. The CDR3 extends over 14 amino acids. Germline V lookup: CDR1 ENHRY, CDR2 SYGVKD. V shed 4 bases, J shed 1 base, and the junction held 3 bases outside the gene matches. The CDR3: CAISGRLAQETQYF. CDR3 DNA: TGTGCCATCAGTGGCCGACTAGCCCAAGAGACCCAGTACTTC.

This clonotype has at least ten counts. The V and J genes are TRBV4-2 and TRBJ2-7; D may be TRBD2 (5 bases). Germline CDR1 reads LGHNA; CDR2 reads YNFKEQ. V was cut by 3 bases and J by 0 bases, with 9 bases left in between. The CDR3 extends over 14 amino acids. The CDR3 spells CASSQGSGSYEQYF. The CDR3 DNA sequence: TGTGCCAGCAGCCAGGGGAGCGGCTCCTACGAGCAGTACTTC.

The chain links TRBV9 to TRBJ2-3; 8 bases agree with TRBD2. The CDR3 is 15 amino acids. CDR1 is SGDLS and CDR2 is YYNGEE in the germline V gene. The trim removed 1 base at V and 6 bases at J, leaving 7 bases unmatched. Written as DNA, the CDR3 is TGTGCCAGCAGCGTATCGACGGGGGGGCTGGATACGCAGTATTTT. Amino acids: CASSVSTGGLDTQYF.